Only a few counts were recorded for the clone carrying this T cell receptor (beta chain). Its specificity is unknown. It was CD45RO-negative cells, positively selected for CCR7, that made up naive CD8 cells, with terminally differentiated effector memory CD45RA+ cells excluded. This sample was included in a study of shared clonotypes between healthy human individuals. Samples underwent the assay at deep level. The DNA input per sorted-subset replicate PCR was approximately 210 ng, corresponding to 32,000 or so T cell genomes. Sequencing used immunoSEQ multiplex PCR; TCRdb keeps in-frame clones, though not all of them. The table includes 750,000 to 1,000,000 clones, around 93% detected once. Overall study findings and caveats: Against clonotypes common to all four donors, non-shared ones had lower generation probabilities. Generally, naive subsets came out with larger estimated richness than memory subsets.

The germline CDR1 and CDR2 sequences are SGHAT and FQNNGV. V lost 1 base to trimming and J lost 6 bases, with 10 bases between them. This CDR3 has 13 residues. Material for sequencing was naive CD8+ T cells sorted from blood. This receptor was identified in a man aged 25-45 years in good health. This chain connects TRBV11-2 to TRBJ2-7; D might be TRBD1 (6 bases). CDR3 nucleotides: TGTGCCAGCAGCTTAGGCACAGGGTTCGAGCAGTACTTC. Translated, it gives CASSLGTGFEQYF.